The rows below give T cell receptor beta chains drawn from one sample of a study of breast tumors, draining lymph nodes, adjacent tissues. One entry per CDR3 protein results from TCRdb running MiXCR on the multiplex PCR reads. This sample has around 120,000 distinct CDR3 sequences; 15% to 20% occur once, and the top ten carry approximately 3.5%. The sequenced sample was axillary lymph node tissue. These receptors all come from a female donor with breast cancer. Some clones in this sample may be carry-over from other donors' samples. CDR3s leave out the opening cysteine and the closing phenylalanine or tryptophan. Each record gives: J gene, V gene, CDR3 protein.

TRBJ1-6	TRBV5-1	ASSLGPGVESPLH
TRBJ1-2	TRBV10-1	ASRSCDLFSAYGYT
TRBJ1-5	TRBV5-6	ASRSQRRLNQPQH
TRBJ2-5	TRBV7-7	ASSRGQGVEETQY
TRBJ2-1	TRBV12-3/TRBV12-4	ASTFPGRAGEQF
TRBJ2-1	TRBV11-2	ASSSRQASYNEQF
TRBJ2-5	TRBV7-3	ASSLGRKETQY
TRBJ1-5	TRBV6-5	ASSAEYSNQPQH
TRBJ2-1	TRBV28	ASSLRGVDVYNEQF
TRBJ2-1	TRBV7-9	ASSHGNEQF
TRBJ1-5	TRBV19	ATNPDRGLSNQPQH
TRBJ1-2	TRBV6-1	ASTPDGNYGYT
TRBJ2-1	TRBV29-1	SVEDGTSIHNEQF
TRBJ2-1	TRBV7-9	ASSSRGDGNEQF
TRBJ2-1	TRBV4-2	ASSQGRGRDNEQF
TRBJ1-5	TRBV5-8	ASSSRQIYSNQPQH
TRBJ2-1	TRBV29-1	SLRTEFYGGEQF
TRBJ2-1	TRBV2	ASSEETYNEQF
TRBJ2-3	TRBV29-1	SVEDLGTGLRDTQY
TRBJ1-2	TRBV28	ASCAGGHIYSYT
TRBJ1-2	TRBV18	ASSPQLRVGNYGYT
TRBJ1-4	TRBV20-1	SARPEDQTTNEKLF
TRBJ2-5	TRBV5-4	ASSWARGTQY